This is a list of T cell receptor beta chains from one sample in a study of cytomegalovirus exposure and HLA in healthy donors. Profiling relied on immunoSEQ multiplex PCR, and the TCRdb table lists in-frame clones only, not all of them. The sample carries under 200,000 clones, approximately 84% recorded once. Source material: PBMCs. The origin of the receptors is a man aged 50-59 years in good health and CMV-seropositive. The CDR3 runs from the conserved cysteine through the conserved F or W. A D gene is named only where the DNA matches it firmly. Size is omitted from some rows. Given values are once, few, many or a class for expanded clones.

abundance: .
v_gene: TRBV2
j_gene: TRBJ2-5
d_gene: TRBD1
CDR3nt: TGTGCCAGCACTTACAGACAGGGCCGAGAGACCCAGTACTTC
CDR3aa: CASTYRQGRETQYF

abundance: .
v_gene: TRBV9
j_gene: TRBJ2-5
d_gene: TRBD1
CDR3nt: TGTGCCAGCAGCGTAGCTCTGGGACAGGGTGAAGAGACCCAGTACTTC
CDR3aa: CASSVALGQGEETQYF

abundance: few
v_gene: TRBV4-1
j_gene: TRBJ2-7
d_gene: .
CDR3nt: TGCGCCAGCAGCCAAGCCCCAGATTCCTACGAGCAGTACTTC
CDR3aa: CASSQAPDSYEQYF

abundance: .
v_gene: TRBV9
j_gene: TRBJ2-2
d_gene: .
CDR3nt: TGTGCCAGCAGCGTGGGACTTCACACCGGGGAGCTGTTTTTT
CDR3aa: CASSVGLHTGELFF

abundance: .
v_gene: TRBV28
j_gene: TRBJ1-1
d_gene: TRBD1
CDR3nt: TGTGCCAGCAGTCTGCGACAGGGTGGGGCTTTCTTT
CDR3aa: CASSLRQGGAFF

abundance: few
v_gene: TRBV7-3
j_gene: TRBJ2-6
d_gene: TRBD2
CDR3nt: TGTGCCAGCAGGGGCGGGGGGGCGTCTGGGGCCAACGTCCTGACTTTC
CDR3aa: CASRGGGASGANVLTF

abundance: .
v_gene: TRBV28
j_gene: TRBJ2-7
d_gene: .
CDR3nt: TGTGCCAGCAGTTTATTAAGGGCTAGCGTCCCCCACGAGCAGTACTTC
CDR3aa: CASSLLRASVPHEQYF

abundance: .
v_gene: TRBV5-1
j_gene: TRBJ2-1
d_gene: .
CDR3nt: TGCGCCAGCAGCTTAGGCCGGGACTCCTACAATGAGCAGTTCTTC
CDR3aa: CASSLGRDSYNEQFF

abundance: .
v_gene: TRBV5-8
j_gene: TRBJ2-3
d_gene: TRBD2
CDR3nt: TGTGCCAGCTTGGCTTGGGACAAAAGGGGTCCTCAAGCGGGGGCAGATACGCAGTATTTT
CDR3aa: CASLAWDKRGPQAGADTQYF

abundance: few
v_gene: TRBV5-4
j_gene: TRBJ2-1
d_gene: TRBD2
CDR3nt: TGTGCCAGCAGGGGGACTAGTGGGAATGAGCAGTTCTTC
CDR3aa: CASRGTSGNEQFF

abundance: .
v_gene: TRBV30
j_gene: TRBJ2-5
d_gene: TRBD2
CDR3nt: TGTGCCTGCAGGCCTAGCGGGGGGCTGGTGGCCCAGTACTTC
CDR3aa: CACRPSGGLVAQYF

abundance: .
v_gene: TRBV4-2
j_gene: TRBJ2-7
d_gene: TRBD1
CDR3nt: TGTGCCAGCAGCCAAGGCGTACCGGGACAGCGTGCCTACGAGCAGTACTTC
CDR3aa: CASSQGVPGQRAYEQYF

abundance: .
v_gene: TRBV27
j_gene: TRBJ2-1
d_gene: TRBD2
CDR3nt: TGTGCCAGCACTAATCTAGCGGCTTCCTACAATGAGCAGTTCTTC
CDR3aa: CASTNLAASYNEQFF

abundance: .
v_gene: TRBV27
j_gene: TRBJ2-7
d_gene: TRBD2
CDR3nt: TGTGCCAGCAGATCGGCACTAGCGGGCTGGTACGAGCAGTACTTC
CDR3aa: CASRSALAGWYEQYF

abundance: .
v_gene: TRBV5-3
j_gene: TRBJ2-7
d_gene: TRBD2
CDR3nt: TGTGCCAGAAGCTATAACGGGACTAGCGGGAACGACGAGCAGTACTTC
CDR3aa: CARSYNGTSGNDEQYF

abundance: .
v_gene: TRBV20-1
j_gene: TRBJ2-7
d_gene: .
CDR3nt: TGCAGTTGGGGAGCGACCTACGAGCAGTACTTC
CDR3aa: CSWGATYEQYF

abundance: few
v_gene: TRBV6-1
j_gene: TRBJ2-7
d_gene: TRBD1
CDR3nt: TGTGCCAGCAGTGAGACCCCGGACCAGGGGGCCTACGAGCAGTACTTC
CDR3aa: CASSETPDQGAYEQYF